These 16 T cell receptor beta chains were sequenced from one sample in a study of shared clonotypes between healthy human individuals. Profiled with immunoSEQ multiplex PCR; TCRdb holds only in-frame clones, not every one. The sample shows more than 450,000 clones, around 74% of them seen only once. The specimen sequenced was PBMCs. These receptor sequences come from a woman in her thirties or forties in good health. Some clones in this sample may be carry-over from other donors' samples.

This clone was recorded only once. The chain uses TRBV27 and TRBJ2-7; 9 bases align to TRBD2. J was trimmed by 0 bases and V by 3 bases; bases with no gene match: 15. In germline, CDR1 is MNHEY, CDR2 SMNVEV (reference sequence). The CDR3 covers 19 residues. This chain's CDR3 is CASSFLGGSGSSSSYEQYF. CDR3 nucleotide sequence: TGTGCCAGCAGTTTCCTCGGGGGTAGCGGGAGTTCCTCCTCCTACGAGCAGTACTTC.

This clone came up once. CDR3 nucleotide sequence: TGTGCCAGCAGCTTAGAGGGTCACAGCGCCTACGAGCAGTACTTC. It codes for CASSLEGHSAYEQYF. V gene TRBV7-3 combines with J gene TRBJ2-7; tentatively, D is TRBD2 (5 bases). V was cut by 2 bases and J by 2 bases, with 13 bases left in between. This CDR3 is 15 amino acids long. Germline V gene sequence: CDR1 SGHTA, CDR2 FQGTGA.

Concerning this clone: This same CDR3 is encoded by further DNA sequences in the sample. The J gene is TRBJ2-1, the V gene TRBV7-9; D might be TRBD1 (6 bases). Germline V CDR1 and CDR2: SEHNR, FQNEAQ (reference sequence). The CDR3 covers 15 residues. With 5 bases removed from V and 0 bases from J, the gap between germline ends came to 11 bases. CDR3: CASSPDRSSYNEQFF. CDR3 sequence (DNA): TGTGCCAGCAGCCCGGACAGAAGCTCCTACAATGAGCAGTTCTTC.

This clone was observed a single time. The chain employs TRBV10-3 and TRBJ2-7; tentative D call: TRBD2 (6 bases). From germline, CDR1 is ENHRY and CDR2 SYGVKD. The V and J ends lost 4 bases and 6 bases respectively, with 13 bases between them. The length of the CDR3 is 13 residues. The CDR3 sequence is CAISGTTPGEQYF. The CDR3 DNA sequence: TGTGCCATCAGTGGGACTACACCGGGCGAGCAGTACTTC.

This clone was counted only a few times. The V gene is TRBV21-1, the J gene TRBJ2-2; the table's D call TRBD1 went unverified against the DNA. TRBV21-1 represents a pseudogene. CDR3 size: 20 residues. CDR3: CASSPIGTPRRTVNTGELFF. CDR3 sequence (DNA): TGTGCCAGCAGCCCGATAGGGACCCCCCGGAGGACAGTAAACACCGGGGAGCTGTTTTTT.

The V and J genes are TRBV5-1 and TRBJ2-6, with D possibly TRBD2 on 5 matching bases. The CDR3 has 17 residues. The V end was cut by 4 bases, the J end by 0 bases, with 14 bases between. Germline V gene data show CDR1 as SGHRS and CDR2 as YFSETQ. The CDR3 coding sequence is TGCGCCAGCAGCCTCCGGGGTCTGGGCTCTGGGGCCAACGTCCTGACTTTC. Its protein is CASSLRGLGSGANVLTF.

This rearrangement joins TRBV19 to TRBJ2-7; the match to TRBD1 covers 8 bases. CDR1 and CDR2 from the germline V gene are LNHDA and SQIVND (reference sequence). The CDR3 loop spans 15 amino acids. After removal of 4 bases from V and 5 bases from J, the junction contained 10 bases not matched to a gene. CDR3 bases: TGTGCCAGTAGTACGGACAGGGACCTCACCCACGAGCAGTACTTC. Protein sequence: CASSTDRDLTHEQYF.

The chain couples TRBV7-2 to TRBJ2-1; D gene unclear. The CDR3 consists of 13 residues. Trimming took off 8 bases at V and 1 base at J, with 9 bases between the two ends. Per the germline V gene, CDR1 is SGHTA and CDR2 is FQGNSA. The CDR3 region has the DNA TGTGCCAGCCTCTTGGGGTCCTACAATGAGCAGTTCTTC. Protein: CASLLGSYNEQFF.

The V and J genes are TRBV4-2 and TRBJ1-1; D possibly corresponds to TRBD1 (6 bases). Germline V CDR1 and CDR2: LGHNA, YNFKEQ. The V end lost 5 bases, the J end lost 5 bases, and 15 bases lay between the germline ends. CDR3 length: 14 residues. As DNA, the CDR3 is TGTGCCAGCAGCTTGTTTTCAGGGGTTACTGAAGCTTTCTTT. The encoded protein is CASSLFSGVTEAFF.

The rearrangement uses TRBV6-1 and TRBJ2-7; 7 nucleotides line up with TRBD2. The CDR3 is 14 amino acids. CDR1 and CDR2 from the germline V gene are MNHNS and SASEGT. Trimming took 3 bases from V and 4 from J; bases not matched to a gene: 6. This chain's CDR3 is CASSEGGNIYEQYF. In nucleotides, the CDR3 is TGTGCCAGCAGTGAGGGAGGGAATATTTACGAGCAGTACTTC.

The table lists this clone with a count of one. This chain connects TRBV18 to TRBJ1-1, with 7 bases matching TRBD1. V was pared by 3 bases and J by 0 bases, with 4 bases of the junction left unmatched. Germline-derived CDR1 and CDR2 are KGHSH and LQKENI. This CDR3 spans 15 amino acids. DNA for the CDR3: TGTGCCAGCTCACCCGGGACAGTGATGAACACTGAAGCTTTCTTT. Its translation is CASSPGTVMNTEAFF.

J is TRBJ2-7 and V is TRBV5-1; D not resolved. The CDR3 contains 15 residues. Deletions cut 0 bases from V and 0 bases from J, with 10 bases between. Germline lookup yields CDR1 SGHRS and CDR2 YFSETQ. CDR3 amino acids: CASSLASVSSYEQYF. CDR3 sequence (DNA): TGCGCCAGCAGCTTGGCGTCGGTAAGCTCCTACGAGCAGTACTTC. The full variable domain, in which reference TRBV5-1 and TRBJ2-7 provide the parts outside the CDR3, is KAGVTQTPRYLIKTRGQQVTLSCSPISGHRSVSWYQQTPGQGLQFLFEYFSETQRNKGNFPGRFSGRQFSNSRSEMNVSTLELGDSALYLCASSLASVSSYEQYFGPGTRLTVT.

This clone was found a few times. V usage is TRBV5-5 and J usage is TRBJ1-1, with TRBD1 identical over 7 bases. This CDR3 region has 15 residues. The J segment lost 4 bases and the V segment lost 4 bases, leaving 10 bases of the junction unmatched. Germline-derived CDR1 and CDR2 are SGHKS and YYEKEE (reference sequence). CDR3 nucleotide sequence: TGTGCCAGCAGCGGCCACAGGGGTTATAGCACTGAAGCTTTCTTT. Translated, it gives CASSGHRGYSTEAFF.

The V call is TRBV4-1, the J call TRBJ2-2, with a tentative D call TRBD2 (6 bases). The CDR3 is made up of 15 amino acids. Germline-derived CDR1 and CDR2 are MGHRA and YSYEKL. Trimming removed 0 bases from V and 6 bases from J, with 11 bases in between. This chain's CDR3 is CASSQDWRDAGELFF. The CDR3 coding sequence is TGCGCCAGCAGCCAAGATTGGCGGGACGCCGGGGAGCTGTTTTTT.

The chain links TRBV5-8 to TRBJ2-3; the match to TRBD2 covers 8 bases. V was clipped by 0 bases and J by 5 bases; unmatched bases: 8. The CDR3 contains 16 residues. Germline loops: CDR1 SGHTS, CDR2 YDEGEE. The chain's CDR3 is CASSLVREGLRDTQYF. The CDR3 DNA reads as TGTGCCAGCAGCTTGGTACGGGAGGGCCTCAGAGATACGCAGTATTTT.

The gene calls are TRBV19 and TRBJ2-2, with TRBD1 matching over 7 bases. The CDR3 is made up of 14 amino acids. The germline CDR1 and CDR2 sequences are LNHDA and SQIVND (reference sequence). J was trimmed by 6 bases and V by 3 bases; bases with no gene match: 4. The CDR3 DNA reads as TGTGCCAGTAGTATCGTAGGGGGCCCCGGGGAGCTGTTTTTT. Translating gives CASSIVGGPGELFF. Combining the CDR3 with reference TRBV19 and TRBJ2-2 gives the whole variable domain DGGITQSPKYLFRKEGQNVTLSCEQNLNHDAMYWYRQDPGQGLRLIYYSQIVNDFQKGDIAEGYSVSREKKESFPLTVTSAQKNPTAFYLCASSIVGGPGELFFGEGSRLTVL.